This T cell receptor (beta chain) emerged from a study of blood T cell repertoires in COVID-19. Study background: Specimens from acute and convalescent COVID-19 originated in the United States, Italy and Spain. Sources were T cells, B-cell-depleted T cells, or PBMCs; the material itself was cDNA or gDNA.

The V gene end was trimmed by 3 bases and the J gene end by 0 bases; junction bases not matched to a gene: 8. CDR3 length equals 15 residues. Germline assignment: CDR1 DFQATT and CDR2 SNEGSKA (reference sequence). This clone has a single count. In the original processing: The assay estimated nucleated cells by amplifying reference gene primers. Produced via immunoSEQ multiplex PCR; TCRdb's table is partial and in-frame only. That table gives V, J and clone size, and the DNA gave D and trimming. The table has 100,000 to 150,000 clones, roughly 86% seen once. The sample consisted of peripheral blood. This receptor was obtained from a human donor in a cohort sampled during active COVID-19. The V gene is TRBV20-1, the J gene TRBJ2-7; 7 positions match TRBD2. The CDR3 DNA sequence: TGCAGTGCTAGTGGTGTAGGGAGGGCCTCCTACGAGCAGTACTTC. Encoded protein: CSASGVGRASYEQYF.